These 29 T cell receptor beta chains came from one sample sequenced in a study of blood T cells in healthy people across ages. Primed by a sample-barcoded 5' primer and a J-beta primer mix, a second PCR proceeded for about 6 to 12 cycles. TCRdb reprocessed the 5' RACE reads via MiXCR and lists one record per CDR3 protein. This table holds about 720,000 distinct CDR3 sequences, around 25% found once. This sample also appeared in a second study, on T cells of mothers and their children.

Sequencing input: blood. The source is a boy aged 5-17 years in good health.

This clonotype was seen more than once but under ten times. The chain links TRBV27 to TRBJ2-3; 7 bases line up with TRBD1. V lost 6 bases, J lost 7 bases, and 10 bases stayed unmatched. Germline V gene lookup returns CDR1 MNHEY and CDR2 SMNVEV (reference sequence). This CDR3 comprises 14 residues. CDR3 amino acids: CASSPGTDTHTQYF. The CDR3 DNA reads TGTGCCAGCAGCCCCGGGACAGACACCCATACGCAGTATTTT.

The J gene is TRBJ2-1, the V gene TRBV12-3 or TRBV12-4, with D possibly being TRBD2 (5 bases). V was clipped by 7 bases and J by 1 base, with 11 bases between them. The CDR3 contains 14 residues. The CDR3 bases are TGTGCCAGCACGCCGGACTTTTCCTACAATGAGCAGTTCTTC. Encoded protein: CASTPDFSYNEQFF.

This clonotype was counted a single time. A much larger clone lies a single base off, so this may be a read error. The rearrangement links TRBV6-5 to TRBJ1-2; a weak D match, TRBD1 (5 bases). V dropped 4 bases and J dropped 0 bases, with 12 bases sitting between them. CDR1 and CDR2 (germline): MNHEY, SVGAGI. The CDR3 spans 15 residues. The DNA for the CDR3 is TGTGCCAGCAGTTCCCCGGGACGGCCTAACTATGGCTACACCTTC. This translates into CASSSPGRPNYGYTF.

The count of this clonotype is one. Its ends do not fully match the called genes, so a read error is possible. J is TRBJ2-6 and V is TRBV7-9; no reliable D call. Germline V CDR1 and CDR2: SEHNR, FQNEAQ (reference sequence). This CDR3 spans 14 amino acids. CDR3 in DNA: TGTGCCCGCAGCCCAACCGCTGGGGCCAACGTCCTGACTTTC. Translation gives CARSPTAGANVLTF.

The rearrangement uses TRBV7-8 and TRBJ1-1; unclear D gene. Per the germline V gene, CDR1 is SGHVS and CDR2 is FQNEAQ. The CDR3 totals 12 residues. Trimming removed 0 bases from V and 7 bases from J, with 6 bases in between. DNA for the CDR3: TGTGCCAGCAGCTTAGCGGCAGGTGAAGCTTTCTTT. The encoded protein is CASSLAAGEAFF. Together with reference TRBV7-8 and TRBJ1-1, the CDR3 gives the full variable domain: GAGVSQSPRYKVAKRGQDVALRCDPISGHVSLFWYQQALGQGPEFLTYFQNEAQLDKSGLPSDRFFAERPEGSVSTLKIQRTQQEDSAVYLCASSLAAGEAFFGQGTRLTVV.

The V and J genes are TRBV28 and TRBJ2-3; D possibly corresponds to TRBD2 (5 bases). This CDR3 is 14 amino acids long. The V and J ends lost 1 base and 7 bases respectively, with 12 bases between them. In germline, CDR1 is MDHEN, CDR2 SYDVKM. The CDR3 DNA sequence: TGTGCCAGCAGTTTATCGCGGGTTCATTATACGCAGTATTTT. It translates to CASSLSRVHYTQYF.

The chain is built from TRBV24-1 and TRBJ1-2; D is uncertain. The CDR3 runs 11 residues. V lost 5 bases and J lost 8, with 8 bases in between. Germline-derived CDR1 and CDR2 are KGHDR and SFDVKD. CDR3: CATSGHAGYTF. In DNA form, the CDR3 reads TGTGCCACCAGTGGACATGCCGGCTACACCTTC.

The chain employs TRBV12-3 or TRBV12-4 and TRBJ2-7; no clear D gene. The CDR3 spans 14 residues. Trimming cost V 3 bases and J 6 bases, with 15 bases left between them. CDR3 sequence (DNA): TGTGCCAGCAGTTTGGGCGTTCAAACCTCCGAGCAGTACTTC. It encodes CASSLGVQTSEQYF.

The chain recombines TRBV9 with TRBJ1-2; D gene ambiguous. V was cut by 0 bases and J by 2 bases, with 11 bases left in between. The CDR3 is 15 residues long. Germline assignment: CDR1 SGDLS and CDR2 YYNGEE. The CDR3 nucleotides read TGTGCCAGCAGCGTAGATCCGTCCCGAAACTATGGCTACACCTTC. Its translation: CASSVDPSRNYGYTF.

This clonotype was seen a few times. The chain uses TRBV4-3 and TRBJ2-5; 10 bases line up with TRBD1. The tail of the sequence fits TRBJ2-1 better, so the J call may be wrong. The CDR3 consists of 15 residues. Germline values: CDR1 LGHNA, CDR2 YSLEER. For the CDR3, the DNA is TGCGCCAGCAGCCAGTTCCCGGGACAGGGGAGTGAGCAGTTCTTC. It translates to CASSQFPGQGSEQFF.

J is TRBJ2-7 and V is TRBV29-1; D might be TRBD2 (5 bases). The CDR3 length is 14 residues. Per germline, CDR1 SQVTM and CDR2 ANQGSEA. V dropped 6 bases and J dropped 0 bases, with 15 bases sitting between them. The CDR3 sequence is CSVYDPGSSYEQYF. CDR3 coding DNA: TGCAGCGTGTATGATCCGGGGAGCTCCTACGAGCAGTACTTC.

The rearrangement joins TRBV7-6 to TRBJ2-1; D is perhaps TRBD1 (6 bases). The length of the CDR3 is 13 residues. Trimming left V 2 bases short and J 15 bases short, with 17 bases between. Germline loops: CDR1 SGHVS, CDR2 FNYEAQ. The chain's CDR3 is CASSLSKQGDTFF. The DNA for the CDR3 is TGTGCCAGCAGCTTATCGAAACAGGGTGATACGTTCTTC. Variable domain in full (rest from reference TRBV7-6 and TRBJ2-1): GAGVSQSPRYKVTKRGQDVALRCDPISGHVSLYWYRQALGQGPEFLTYFNYEAQQDKSGLPNDRFSAERPEGSISTLTIQRTEQRDSAMYRCASSLSKQGDTFFGPGTRLTVL.

There are a few counts of this clonotype. The chain couples TRBV12-3 or TRBV12-4 to TRBJ2-1, with no clear D. Trimming removed 2 bases at V and 7 bases at J, with 18 bases between. This CDR3 is 16 amino acids long. Here the CDR3 reads CASSLSGSQKRNEQFF. The DNA for the CDR3 is TGTGCCAGCAGTTTAAGTGGATCCCAGAAGAGGAATGAGCAGTTCTTC.

In this sample, this clonotype turned up a few times. The gene calls are TRBV4-3 and TRBJ2-1; TRBD2 aligns across 9 bases. Losses at the gene ends were 0 bases for V and 1 base for J; bases not matched to a gene: 4. Germline CDR1 LGHNA, CDR2 YSLEER. The CDR3 contains 17 residues. CDR3 in DNA: TGCGCCAGCAGCCAAGATTCGGCGGGAGGGTCCTACAATGAGCAGTTCTTC. Translated: CASSQDSAGGSYNEQFF.

The J gene is TRBJ1-5, the V gene TRBV5-5; D uncertain. CDR3 length: 14 residues. The germline V and J ends were trimmed by 0 bases and 3 bases, with 7 bases remaining between them. CDR1 is SGHKS and CDR2 is YYEKEE in the germline V gene (reference sequence). The CDR3 coding sequence is TGTGCCAGCAGCTTGGCTCACTCCAATCAGCCCCAGCATTTT. This encodes CASSLAHSNQPQHF.

This clonotype was observed a handful of times. The chain's CDR3 is CASSQDWAPPYNEQFF. In DNA, the CDR3 is TGCGCCAGCAGCCAAGATTGGGCGCCGCCCTACAATGAGCAGTTCTTC. The V call is TRBV4-3, the J call TRBJ2-1, with D unresolved. This CDR3 has 16 amino acids. Germline V gives CDR1 LGHNA, CDR2 YSLEER. V gave up 0 bases and J gave up 2 bases, with 11 bases separating them.

This clonotype was found a few times. The chain has TRBV7-9 and TRBJ2-5; 7 nucleotides agree with TRBD1. Near its end, the DNA agrees better with TRBJ2-1, so the J call may be wrong. The CDR3 has 14 residues. Germline assignment: CDR1 SEHNR and CDR2 FQNEAQ (reference sequence). The CDR3, as DNA: TGTGCCAGCAGCTCACCCGACAGGGACAATGAGCAGTTCTTC. Translation gives CASSSPDRDNEQFF.

The gene calls are TRBV15 and TRBJ2-3; the D gene is possibly TRBD2 (5 bases). Trimming took 5 bases from V and 1 from J, leaving 10 bases between them. This CDR3 is built from 14 residues. Germline-derived CDR1 and CDR2 are LNHNV and YYDKDF (reference sequence). The CDR3, as DNA: TGTGCCACCAGCGGGATGGGAGGCACAGATACGCAGTATTTT. This translates into CATSGMGGTDTQYF.

The genes are TRBV5-4 and TRBJ2-1; D could derive from TRBD1 or TRBD2 (5 bases each). Germline CDR1 and CDR2: SGHNT and YYREEE (reference sequence). V was trimmed by 4 bases and J by 8 bases, leaving 19 bases between them. The CDR3 runs 15 residues. CDR3 DNA: TGTGCCAGCAGCATGGGAGCGCAGGGCCTAGATGAGCAGTTCTTC. It specifies CASSMGAQGLDEQFF.

This clonotype appeared many times. The chain has TRBV27 and TRBJ2-4, with a tentative D call TRBD1 (5 bases). The V and J ends lost 4 bases and 5 bases respectively, with 9 bases between them. Germline CDR1 reads MNHEY; CDR2 reads SMNVEV (reference sequence). The CDR3 length is 13 residues. CDR3 DNA sequence: TGTGCCAGCAGTTCAGGGTCCGAAAACATTCAGTACTTC. Residues: CASSSGSENIQYF.

The chain has TRBV20-1 and TRBJ2-5; 8 bases line up with TRBD1. With the DNA end fitting TRBJ2-1 better, the J assignment may be wrong. CDR3 length equals 14 residues. In germline, CDR1 is DFQATT, CDR2 SNEGSKA (reference sequence). CDR3 protein: CSARGQGAVGEQFF. DNA of the CDR3: TGCAGTGCCCGAGGGCAGGGGGCAGTGGGAGAGCAGTTCTTC.

The chain employs TRBV20-1 and TRBJ2-3; the match to TRBD2 covers 7 bases. CDR1 is DFQATT, CDR2 SNEGSKA, per germline (reference sequence). The J segment lost 4 bases and the V segment lost 0 bases, leaving 7 bases of the junction unmatched. The CDR3 has 15 residues. This chain's CDR3 is CSAREGRVGADTQYF. The DNA for the CDR3 is TGCAGTGCTAGAGAGGGGAGGGTAGGCGCAGATACGCAGTATTTT.

The chain combines TRBV20-1 with TRBJ1-2; TRBD1 aligns across 12 bases. The CDR3 consists of 13 residues. The germline V gene has CDR1 DFQATT and CDR2 SNEGSKA (reference sequence). CDR3 bases: TGCAGAGCGGGACAGGGGGCTTCCTATGGCTACACCTTC. It yields the protein CRAGQGASYGYTF.

This clonotype turned up a few times. The chain has TRBV7-2 and TRBJ2-1; D might be TRBD1 (5 bases). The DNA end favors TRBJ2-7, so the J call may be wrong. CDR3 length: 15 residues. CDR1 and CDR2 (germline): SGHTA, FQGNSA. The DNA of the CDR3 is TGTGCCAGCAGCTCCAGACAGAGTTACCCCTACGAGCAGTACTTC. This encodes CASSSRQSYPYEQYF.

This chain joins TRBV29-1 and TRBJ2-5; 7 bases agree with TRBD1. The germline V gene encodes CDR1 SQVTM and CDR2 ANQGSEA. J gave up 4 bases and V 3 bases, and 8 bases lay outside the gene matches. The CDR3 has 14 residues. CDR3 DNA sequence: TGCAGCGTTGAGTCCGAAGGGGGCCGAGAGACCCAGTACTTC. It specifies CSVESEGGRETQYF.

This clonotype was found a few times. The gene calls are TRBV4-3 and TRBJ2-7; tentatively, D is TRBD1 (5 bases). Between the trimmed V and J ends, which lost 2 bases and 5 bases, there was a span of 13 bases. This CDR3 has 14 amino acids. CDR1 LGHNA and CDR2 YSLEER come from the germline V gene. The CDR3 DNA is TGCGCCAGCAGCCAATTCCAGGGATCGAACGAGCAGTACTTC. Translated: CASSQFQGSNEQYF.

This rearrangement joins TRBV4-3 to TRBJ1-6; D is unclear. V was pared by 0 bases and J by 14 bases, with 17 bases between. Germline assignment: CDR1 LGHNA and CDR2 YSLEER. This CDR3 is 15 amino acids long. CDR3 residues: CASSQDTVFRDALHF. The CDR3 coding sequence is TGCGCCAGCAGCCAAGACACAGTTTTCCGAGACGCCCTCCACTTT.

J is TRBJ2-1 and V is TRBV4-3; TRBD2 agrees at 10 bases. This CDR3 contains 17 residues. V shed 0 bases, J shed 7 bases, and the junction held 9 bases outside the gene matches. Germline CDR1 is LGHNA and CDR2 is YSLEER. The CDR3 protein is CASSQDLQASGRNEQFF. The CDR3 DNA is TGCGCCAGCAGCCAAGATTTACAGGCTAGCGGGAGAAATGAGCAGTTCTTC.

This clonotype has a handful of counts. The V call is TRBV20-1, the J call TRBJ1-4, with a tentative D call TRBD1 (5 bases). V was trimmed by 6 bases and J by 7 bases, leaving 18 bases between them. This CDR3 region has 14 residues. Germline V gene data show CDR1 as DFQATT and CDR2 as SNEGSKA (reference sequence). The CDR3 DNA is TGCAGTGCCCCAAGGCCGGGGGTTAGTGAAAAACTGTTTTTT. Amino acid sequence: CSAPRPGVSEKLFF.